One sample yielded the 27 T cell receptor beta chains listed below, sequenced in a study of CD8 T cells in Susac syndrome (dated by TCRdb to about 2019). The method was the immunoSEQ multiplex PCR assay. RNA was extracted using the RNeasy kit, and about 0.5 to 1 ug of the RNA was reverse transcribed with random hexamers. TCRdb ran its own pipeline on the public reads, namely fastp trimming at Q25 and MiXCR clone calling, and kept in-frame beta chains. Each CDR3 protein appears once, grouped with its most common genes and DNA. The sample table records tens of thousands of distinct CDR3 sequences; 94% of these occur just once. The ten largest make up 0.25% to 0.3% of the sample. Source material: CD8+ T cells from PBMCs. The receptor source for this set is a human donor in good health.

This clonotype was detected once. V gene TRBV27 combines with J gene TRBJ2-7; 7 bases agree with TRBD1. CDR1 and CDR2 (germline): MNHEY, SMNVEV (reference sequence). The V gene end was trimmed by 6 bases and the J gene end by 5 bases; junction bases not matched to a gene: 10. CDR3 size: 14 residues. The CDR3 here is CASRTGTEGNEQYF. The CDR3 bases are TGTGCCAGCAGAACCGGGACAGAGGGCAACGAGCAGTACTTC.

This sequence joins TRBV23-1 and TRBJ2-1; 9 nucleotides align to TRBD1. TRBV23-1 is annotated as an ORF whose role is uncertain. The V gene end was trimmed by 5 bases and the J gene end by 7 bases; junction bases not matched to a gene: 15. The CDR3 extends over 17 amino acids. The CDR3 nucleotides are TGCGCCAGCAGTAGCCCCCCAGGGACAGGGAGGCCTAATGAGCAGTTCTTC. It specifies CASSSPPGTGRPNEQFF.

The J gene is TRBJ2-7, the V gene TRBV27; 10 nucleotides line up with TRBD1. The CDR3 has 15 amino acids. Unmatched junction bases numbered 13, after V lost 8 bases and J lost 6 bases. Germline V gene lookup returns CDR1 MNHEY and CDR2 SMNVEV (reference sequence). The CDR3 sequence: CASRTDRGDLSEQYV. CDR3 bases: TGTGCCAGCCGAACGGACAGGGGGGACCTATCCGAGCAGTACGTC.

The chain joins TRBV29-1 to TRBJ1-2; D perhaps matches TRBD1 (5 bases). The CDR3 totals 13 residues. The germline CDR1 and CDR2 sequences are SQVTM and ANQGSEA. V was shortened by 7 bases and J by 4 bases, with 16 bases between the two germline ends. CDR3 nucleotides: TGCAGCGCGGACCCGGGGACGGGCTATGGCTACACCTTC. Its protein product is CSADPGTGYGYTF.

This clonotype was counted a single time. The CDR3 protein is CASSPSGLDTEAFF. The DNA of the CDR3 is TGTGCCAGCAGCCCCTCAGGGCTGGACACTGAAGCTTTCTTT. The chain links TRBV9 to TRBJ1-1; a weak D match, TRBD1 (5 bases). In germline, CDR1 is SGDLS, CDR2 YYNGEE. This CDR3 has 14 residues. V gave up 4 bases and J gave up 3 bases, with 13 bases separating them.

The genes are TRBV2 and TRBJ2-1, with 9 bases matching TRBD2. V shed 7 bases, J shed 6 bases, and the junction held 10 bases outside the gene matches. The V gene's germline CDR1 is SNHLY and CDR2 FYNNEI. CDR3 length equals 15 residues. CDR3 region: CASTGPLAGPNEQFF. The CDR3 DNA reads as TGTGCCAGCACGGGGCCTCTAGCGGGACCCAATGAGCAGTTCTTC.

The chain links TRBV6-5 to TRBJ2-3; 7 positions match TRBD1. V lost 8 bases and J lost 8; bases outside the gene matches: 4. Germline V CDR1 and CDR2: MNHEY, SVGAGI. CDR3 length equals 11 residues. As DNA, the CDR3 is TGTGCCAGCGTCGCAGGGGGTACGCAGTATTTT. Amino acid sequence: CASVAGGTQYF.

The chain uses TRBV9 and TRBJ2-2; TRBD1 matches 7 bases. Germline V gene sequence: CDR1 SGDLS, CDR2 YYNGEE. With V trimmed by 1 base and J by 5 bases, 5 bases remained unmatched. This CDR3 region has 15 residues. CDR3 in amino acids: CASSVRQGPTGELFF. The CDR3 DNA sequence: TGTGCCAGCAGCGTACGACAGGGCCCAACCGGGGAGCTGTTTTTT.

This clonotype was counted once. CDR3 nucleotide sequence: TGTGCCAGCAGAGCGGGAGGGCCCTTGGGAACAGATACGCAGTATTTT. It specifies CASRAGGPLGTDTQYF. This sequence joins TRBV27 and TRBJ2-3; 10 bases fit TRBD2. Germline V gene sequence: CDR1 MNHEY, CDR2 SMNVEV (reference sequence). V shed 6 bases, J shed 3 bases, and the junction held 9 bases outside the gene matches. This CDR3 region has 16 residues.

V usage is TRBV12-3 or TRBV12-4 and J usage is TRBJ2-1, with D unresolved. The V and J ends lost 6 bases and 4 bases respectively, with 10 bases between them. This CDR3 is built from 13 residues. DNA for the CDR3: TGTGCCAGCAGGGTGGCGCTTTACAATGAGCAGTTCTTC. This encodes CASRVALYNEQFF.

The CDR3 sequence is CASSPGGIGQPQHF. The CDR3 DNA reads as TGTGCCAGCAGTCCAGGGGGGATCGGTCAGCCCCAGCATTTT. The chain uses TRBV12-3 or TRBV12-4 and TRBJ1-5, with 7 bases aligning to TRBD1. With V trimmed by 5 bases and J by 6 bases, 7 bases remained unmatched. There are 14 residues in the CDR3.

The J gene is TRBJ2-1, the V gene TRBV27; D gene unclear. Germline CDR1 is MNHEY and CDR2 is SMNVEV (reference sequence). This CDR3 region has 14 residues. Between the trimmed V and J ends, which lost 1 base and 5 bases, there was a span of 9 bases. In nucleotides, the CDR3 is TGTGCCAGCAGTTTATTCGTTCAGGACAATGAGCAGTTCTTC. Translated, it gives CASSLFVQDNEQFF.

The CDR3 sequence: CSVGAGTGFIYGYTF. For the CDR3, the DNA is TGCAGCGTTGGGGCCGGGACAGGTTTTATCTATGGCTACACCTTC. The chain links TRBV29-1 to TRBJ1-2; TRBD1 matches 8 bases. The germline CDR1 and CDR2 sequences are SQVTM and ANQGSEA. The CDR3 runs to 15 residues. Losses at the gene ends were 4 bases for V and 4 bases for J; bases not matched to a gene: 11. Using reference TRBV29-1 and TRBJ1-2 for the parts outside the CDR3, the full variable domain is SAVISQKPSRDICQRGTSLTIQCQVDSQVTMMFWYRQQPGQSLTLIATANQGSEATYESGFVIDKFPISRPNLTFSTLTVSNMSPEDSSIYLCSVGAGTGFIYGYTFGSGTRLTVV.

CDR3 region: CASRDRTKNIQYF. CDR3 sequence (DNA): TGTGCCAGCAGGGACAGAACCAAAAACATTCAGTACTTC. This chain connects TRBV12-3 or TRBV12-4 to TRBJ2-4; D is possibly TRBD1 (6 bases). The CDR3 loop spans 13 amino acids. The V end lost 6 bases, the J end lost 2 bases, and 8 bases lay between the germline ends.

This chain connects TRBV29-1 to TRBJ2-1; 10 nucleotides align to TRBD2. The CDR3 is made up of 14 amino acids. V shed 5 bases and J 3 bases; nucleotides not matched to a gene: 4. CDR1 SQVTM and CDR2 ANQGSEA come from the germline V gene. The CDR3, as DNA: TGCAGCGTTCAAACTAGCGGGATCTACAATGAGCAGTTCTTC. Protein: CSVQTSGIYNEQFF.

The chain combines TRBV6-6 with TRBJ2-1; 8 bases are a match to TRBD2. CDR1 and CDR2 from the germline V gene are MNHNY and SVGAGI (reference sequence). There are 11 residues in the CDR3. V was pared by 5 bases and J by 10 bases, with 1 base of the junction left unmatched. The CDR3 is CASSVAGEQFF. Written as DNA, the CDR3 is TGTGCCAGCAGTGTAGCGGGAGAGCAGTTCTTC.

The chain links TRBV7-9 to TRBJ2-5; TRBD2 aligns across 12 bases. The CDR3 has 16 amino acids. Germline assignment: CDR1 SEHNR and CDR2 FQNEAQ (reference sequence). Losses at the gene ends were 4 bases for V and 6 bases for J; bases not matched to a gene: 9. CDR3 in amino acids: CASSSDLAGGIQTQYF. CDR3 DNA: TGTGCCAGCAGCTCCGACCTAGCGGGAGGGATACAGACCCAGTACTTC.

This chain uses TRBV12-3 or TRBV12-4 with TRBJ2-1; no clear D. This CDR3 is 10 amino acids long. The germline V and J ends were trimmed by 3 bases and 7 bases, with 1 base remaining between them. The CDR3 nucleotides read TGTGCCAGCAGTTTTAATGAGCAGTTCTTC. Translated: CASSFNEQFF.

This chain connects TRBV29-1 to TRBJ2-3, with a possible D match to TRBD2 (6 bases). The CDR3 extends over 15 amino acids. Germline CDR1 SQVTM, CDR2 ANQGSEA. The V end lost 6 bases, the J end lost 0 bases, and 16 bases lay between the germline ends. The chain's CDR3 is CSVASAGYSTDTQYF. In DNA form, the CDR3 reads TGCAGCGTGGCCTCAGCGGGCTATAGCACAGATACGCAGTATTTT.

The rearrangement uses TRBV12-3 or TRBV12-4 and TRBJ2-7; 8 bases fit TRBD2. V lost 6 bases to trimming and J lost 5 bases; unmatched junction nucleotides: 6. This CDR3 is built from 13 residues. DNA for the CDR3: TGTGCCAGCAGAGATAGACTAGCGAACGAGCAGTACTTC. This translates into CASRDRLANEQYF.

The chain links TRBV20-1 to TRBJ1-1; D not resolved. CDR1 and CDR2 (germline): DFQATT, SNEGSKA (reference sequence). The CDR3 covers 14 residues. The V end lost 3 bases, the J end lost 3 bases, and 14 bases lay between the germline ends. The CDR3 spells CSARVPGKDTEAFF. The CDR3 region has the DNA TGCAGTGCTAGGGTACCAGGAAAGGACACTGAAGCTTTCTTT.

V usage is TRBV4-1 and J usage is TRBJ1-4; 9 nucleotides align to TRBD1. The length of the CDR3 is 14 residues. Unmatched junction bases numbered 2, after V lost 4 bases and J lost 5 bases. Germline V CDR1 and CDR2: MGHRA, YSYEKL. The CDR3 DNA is TGCGCCAGCAGCCTCGACAGGGGGAATGAAAAACTGTTTTTT. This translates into CASSLDRGNEKLFF.

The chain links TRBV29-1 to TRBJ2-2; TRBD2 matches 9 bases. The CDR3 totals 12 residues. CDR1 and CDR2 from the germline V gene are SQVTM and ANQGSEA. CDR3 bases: TGCTCCAAGCGGGAGGACACCGGGGAGCTGTTTTTT. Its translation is CSKREDTGELFF.

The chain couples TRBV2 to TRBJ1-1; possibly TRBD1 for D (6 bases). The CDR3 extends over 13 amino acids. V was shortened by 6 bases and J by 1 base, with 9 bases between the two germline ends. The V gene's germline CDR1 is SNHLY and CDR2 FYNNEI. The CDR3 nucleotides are TGTGCCAGCAGCGGACAGACGAACACTGAAGCTTTCTTT. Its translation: CASSGQTNTEAFF.

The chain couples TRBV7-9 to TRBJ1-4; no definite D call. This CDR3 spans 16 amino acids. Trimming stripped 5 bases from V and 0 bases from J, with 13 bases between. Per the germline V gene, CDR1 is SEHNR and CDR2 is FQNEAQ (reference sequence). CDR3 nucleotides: TGTGCCAGCAGCCCCCGGGTTACGGCAACTAATGAAAAACTGTTTTTT. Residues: CASSPRVTATNEKLFF.

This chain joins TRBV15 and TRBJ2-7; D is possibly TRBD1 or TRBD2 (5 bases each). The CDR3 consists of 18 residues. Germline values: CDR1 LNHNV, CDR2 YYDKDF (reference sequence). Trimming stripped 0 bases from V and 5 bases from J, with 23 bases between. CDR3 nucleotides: TGTGCCACCAGCAGAGAAGCCGGGACGAGCCCCGGCATCCACGAGCAGTACTTC. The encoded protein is CATSREAGTSPGIHEQYF.

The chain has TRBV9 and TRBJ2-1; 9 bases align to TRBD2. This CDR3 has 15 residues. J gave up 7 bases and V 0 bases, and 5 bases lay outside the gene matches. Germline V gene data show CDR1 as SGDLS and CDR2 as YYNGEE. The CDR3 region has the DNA TGTGCCAGCAGCGTAGTTAGCGGGAGATATAATGAGCAGTTCTTC. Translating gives CASSVVSGRYNEQFF.